The clone carrying this TCR beta chain turned up a few times. Its antigen remains unidentified. Via MiXCR, TCRdb re-called the 5' RACE reads, giving one row per CDR3 protein. The data contain about 130,000 distinct CDR3 sequences, approximately 8.4% of them singletons. This sample was included in a study of T cells after yellow fever vaccination. Looking at the study overall: Those fractions that held only low numbers of cells were prepared using the SMART-Seq v4 Ultra Low Input RNA kit.

Trimming removed 10 bases from V and 4 bases from J, with 14 bases in between. The CDR3 loop spans 12 amino acids. From germline, CDR1 is WSHSY and CDR2 SAAADI. Whole-study findings and limits: When the response was secondary, it was weaker but reached its peak faster, day 5 versus 15. A limited proportion of clonotypes was detected within both the CD4 and CD8 compartments.

The material was CD8+ T cells sorted from PBMCs, obtained on the day of the yellow fever booster vaccination. This sequence joins TRBV10-2 and TRBJ2-7; D ambiguous. This sequence was found in a man aged 18 to 29 who received the YFV17D yellow fever vaccine. In DNA, the CDR3 is TGCGCCACTACCAAGGGCGGTTACGAGCAGTACTTC. Translated, it gives CATTKGGYEQYF.